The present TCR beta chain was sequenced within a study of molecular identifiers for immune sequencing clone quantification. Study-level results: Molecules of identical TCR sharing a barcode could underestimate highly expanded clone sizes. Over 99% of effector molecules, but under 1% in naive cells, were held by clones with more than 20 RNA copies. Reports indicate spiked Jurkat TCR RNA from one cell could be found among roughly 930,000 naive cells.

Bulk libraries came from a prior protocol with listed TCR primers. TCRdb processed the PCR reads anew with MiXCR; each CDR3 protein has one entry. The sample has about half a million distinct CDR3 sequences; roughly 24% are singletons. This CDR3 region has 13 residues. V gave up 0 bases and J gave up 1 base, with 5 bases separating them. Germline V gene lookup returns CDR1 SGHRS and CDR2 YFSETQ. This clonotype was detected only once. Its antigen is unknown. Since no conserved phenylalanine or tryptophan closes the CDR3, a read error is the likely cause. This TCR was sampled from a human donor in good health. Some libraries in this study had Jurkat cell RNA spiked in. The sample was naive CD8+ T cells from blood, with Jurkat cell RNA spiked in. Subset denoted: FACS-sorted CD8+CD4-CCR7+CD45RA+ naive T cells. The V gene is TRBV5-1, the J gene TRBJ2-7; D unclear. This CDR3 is CASSLEVSYEQYL. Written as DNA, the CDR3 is TGCGCCAGCAGCTTGGAAGTATCCTACGAGCAGTACCTC.